Listed below are T cell receptor beta chains from one sample, sequenced in a study of regulatory T cells in long-lasting Graves disease. In TCRdb, the multiplex PCR reads were re-called with MiXCR into one record per CDR3 protein. This sample has approximately 560,000 distinct CDR3 sequences, with about 16% found just once. The sample also formed part of further work on T cells in Graves' hyperthyroidism and ophthalmopathy.

This specimen was peripheral blood mononuclear cells (PBMCs), taken at new diagnosis, from a patient treated with antithyroid drugs. The receptors originated from a man younger than 30 with Graves disease. CDR3s include the opening cysteine and the closing phenylalanine or tryptophan. D genes are given only for firm matches. Clone size is shown for a subset of rows, as once, few, many or a class of expanded clone.

d_gene: -; abundance: few; v_gene: TRBV3-1; j_gene: TRBJ2-3; CDR3aa: CASSSSGGF; CDR3nt: TGTGCCAGCAGCTCCTCCGGCGGTTTT
d_gene: TRBD2; abundance: many; v_gene: TRBV10-2; j_gene: TRBJ2-1; CDR3aa: CASSEGTSPYNEQFF; CDR3nt: TGCGCCAGCAGTGAGGGGACTAGCCCATACAATGAGCAGTTCTTC
d_gene: -; abundance: many; v_gene: TRBV5-1; j_gene: TRBJ2-7; CDR3aa: CASSLVGPEPYEQYF; CDR3nt: TGCGCCAGCAGCTTGGTCGGCCCAGAACCCTACGAGCAGTACTTC
d_gene: TRBD1; abundance: -; v_gene: TRBV19; j_gene: TRBJ2-1; CDR3aa: CASSIVLGGGTYNEQFF; CDR3nt: TGTGCCAGTAGTATAGTCCTAGGGGGCGGAACCTACAATGAGCAGTTCTTC
d_gene: TRBD1; abundance: many; v_gene: TRBV5-1; j_gene: TRBJ2-7; CDR3aa: CASRGTGRYEQYF; CDR3nt: TGCGCCAGCAGGGGGACAGGGCGGTACGAGCAGTACTTC
d_gene: -; abundance: many; v_gene: TRBV18; j_gene: TRBJ2-5; CDR3aa: CASSSTRSEETQYF; CDR3nt: TGTGCCAGCTCCTCCACTAGGAGCGAAGAGACCCAGTACTTC
d_gene: -; abundance: few; v_gene: TRBV7-9; j_gene: TRBJ2-3; CDR3aa: CASSSPWTDTQYF; CDR3nt: TGTGCCAGCTCGAGTCCGTGGACAGATACGCAGTATTTT
d_gene: TRBD2; abundance: many; v_gene: TRBV10-3; j_gene: TRBJ2-1; CDR3aa: CAITPGSGREHEQFF; CDR3nt: TGTGCCATCACCCCGGGTAGCGGGAGGGAACATGAGCAGTTCTTC
d_gene: -; abundance: -; v_gene: TRBV19; j_gene: TRBJ1-1; CDR3aa: CASSGQGFTEAFF; CDR3nt: TGTGCCAGTAGCGGGCAGGGATTCACTGAAGCTTTCTTT
d_gene: -; abundance: -; v_gene: TRBV12-3/TRBV12-4; j_gene: TRBJ2-4; CDR3aa: CASSLGLRQGPKNIQHF; CDR3nt: TGTGCCAGCAGTTTGGGGCTACGCCAGGGGCCCAAAAACATTCAGCACTTC
d_gene: -; abundance: -; v_gene: TRBV9; j_gene: TRBJ1-6; CDR3aa: CASSVGSGNHNSPLHF; CDR3nt: TGTGCCAGCAGCGTAGGCTCCGGGAACCATAATTCACCCCTCCACTTT
d_gene: -; abundance: -; v_gene: TRBV30; j_gene: TRBJ2-5; CDR3aa: CAWKKAGFETQYF; CDR3nt: TGTGCCTGGAAAAAGGCTGGGTTCGAGACCCAGTACTTC
d_gene: -; abundance: many; v_gene: TRBV30; j_gene: TRBJ2-5; CDR3aa: CAWSVGSTRPRETQYF; CDR3nt: TGTGCCTGGAGTGTAGGCTCGACTCGACCCCGGGAGACCCAGTACTTC
d_gene: TRBD1; abundance: few; v_gene: TRBV20-1; j_gene: TRBJ2-2; CDR3aa: CSATRRDRGSGELFF; CDR3nt: TGCAGTGCTACCCGCCGGGACAGGGGGTCCGGGGAGCTGTTTTTT
d_gene: -; abundance: few; v_gene: TRBV6-5; j_gene: TRBJ2-1; CDR3aa: CASSSRGWEQFF; CDR3nt: TGTGCCAGCAGTTCTCGGGGCTGGGAGCAGTTCTTC
d_gene: -; abundance: -; v_gene: TRBV7-9; j_gene: TRBJ1-2; CDR3aa: CASSLNSAADGYTF; CDR3nt: TGTGCCAGCAGCTTAAATAGTGCGGCAGATGGCTACACCTTC
d_gene: -; abundance: many; v_gene: TRBV13; j_gene: TRBJ1-1; CDR3aa: CASSFRQLEAFF; CDR3nt: TGTGCCAGCAGCTTTAGACAGCTGGAGGCTTTCTTT
d_gene: TRBD1; abundance: many; v_gene: TRBV11-1; j_gene: TRBJ1-2; CDR3aa: CASGPGQVYGYTF; CDR3nt: TGTGCCAGCGGACCGGGACAGGTCTATGGCTACACCTTC
d_gene: TRBD1; abundance: many; v_gene: TRBV6-1; j_gene: TRBJ2-1; CDR3aa: CASSEGQGAANEQFF; CDR3nt: TGTGCCAGCAGTGAAGGGCAGGGGGCGGCCAATGAGCAGTTCTTC
d_gene: -; abundance: -; v_gene: TRBV5-4; j_gene: TRBJ1-1; CDR3aa: CASSIEASEAFF; CDR3nt: TGTGCCAGCAGCATCGAAGCAAGTGAAGCTTTCTTT
d_gene: -; abundance: -; v_gene: TRBV6-2/TRBV6-3; j_gene: TRBJ1-6; CDR3aa: CASQASYAENSPLHF; CDR3nt: TGTGCCAGCCAAGCTTCTTATGCGGAGAATTCACCCCTCCACTTT
d_gene: -; abundance: many; v_gene: TRBV18; j_gene: TRBJ2-1; CDR3aa: CASSPIKDPSNNEQFF; CDR3nt: TGTGCCAGCTCACCGATTAAGGACCCATCCAACAATGAGCAGTTCTTC
d_gene: -; abundance: few; v_gene: TRBV2; j_gene: TRBJ1-1; CDR3aa: CARGRGSAPEAFF; CDR3nt: TGTGCCAGAGGGAGGGGGTCTGCACCGGAAGCTTTCTTT
d_gene: TRBD2; abundance: many; v_gene: TRBV30; j_gene: TRBJ2-7; CDR3aa: CAWSPPGSGSYEQYF; CDR3nt: TGTGCCTGGAGTCCGCCGGGAAGCGGGAGTTACGAGCAGTACTTC
d_gene: -; abundance: few; v_gene: TRBV9; j_gene: TRBJ2-2; CDR3aa: CASSVVHRGELFF; CDR3nt: TGTGCCAGCAGCGTAGTCCATCGGGGGGAGCTGTTTTTT
d_gene: -; abundance: -; v_gene: TRBV19; j_gene: TRBJ2-1; CDR3aa: CASSMTGTSYNEQFF; CDR3nt: TGTGCCAGTAGTATGACCGGGACTTCCTACAATGAGCAGTTCTTC
d_gene: -; abundance: -; v_gene: TRBV20-1; j_gene: TRBJ2-3; CDR3aa: CSAQGGAESITDTQYF; CDR3nt: TGCAGTGCTCAAGGGGGGGCAGAGAGTATCACAGATACGCAGTATTTT
d_gene: -; abundance: many; v_gene: TRBV20-1; j_gene: TRBJ2-1; CDR3aa: CSARDPRTIHNEQFF; CDR3nt: TGCAGTGCTAGAGATCCTCGGACTATACACAATGAGCAGTTCTTC